The 17 T cell receptor beta chains below were found in one sample sequenced in a study of response to subunit inactivated influenza vaccine. TCRdb processed the RT-PCR reads anew with MiXCR; each CDR3 protein has one entry. Among about 530,000 distinct CDR3 sequences listed, 10% to 15% were seen once. The sample in question was PBMCs from blood, obtained on the day of vaccination. These receptors were collected from a middle-aged man who received an inactivated influenza vaccine.

The chain employs TRBV20-1 and TRBJ1-2; D gene uncertain. There are 12 residues in the CDR3. Germline lookup yields CDR1 DFQATT and CDR2 SNEGSKA (reference sequence). Trimming cost V 2 bases and J 2 bases, with 6 bases left between them. This CDR3 reads CSARPPNYGYTF. As DNA, the CDR3 is TGCAGTGCTAGACCCCCGAACTATGGCTACACCTTC.

This chain uses TRBV4-1 with TRBJ1-4; no definite D call. Germline CDR1 and CDR2: MGHRA and YSYEKL. V was clipped by 3 bases and J by 5 bases, with 10 bases between them. This CDR3 contains 14 residues. CDR3 nucleotide sequence: TGCGCCAGCAGCCAGGGTTTCTGGAATGAAAAACTGTTTTTT. Translating it yields CASSQGFWNEKLFF.

V is TRBV5-1 and J is TRBJ2-1; 10 nucleotides match TRBD2. Germline CDR1 and CDR2: SGHRS and YFSETQ. CDR3 length equals 15 residues. Trimming removed 0 bases from V and 10 bases from J; junction bases left unmatched: 7. CDR3 nucleotide sequence: TGCGCCAGCAGCTTGGTTCAGCGGGGGGGCGGGGAGCAGTTCTTC. Translated: CASSLVQRGGGEQFF.

This clonotype showed up just a few times. The chain recombines TRBV10-3 with TRBJ2-1; the D gene is possibly TRBD1 (6 bases). The CDR3 totals 17 residues. Trimming removed 6 bases at V and 6 bases at J, with 24 bases between. Germline loops: CDR1 ENHRY, CDR2 SYGVKD. This chain's CDR3 is CAISGVTGPRRSNEQFF. CDR3 sequence (DNA): TGTGCCATCAGCGGAGTTACAGGGCCCAGAAGGTCCAATGAGCAGTTCTTC.

This clonotype was detected only a few times. The chain is built from TRBV6-5 and TRBJ1-4, with TRBD1 identical over 7 bases. CDR1 and CDR2 from the germline V gene are MNHEY and SVGAGI. This CDR3 is 15 amino acids long. Trimming cost V 2 bases and J 8 bases; bases outside gene matches: 8. The CDR3 DNA reads TGTGCCAGCAGTTACGGAGGGGGCAGCGGGGAAAAACTGTTTTTT. This gives the protein CASSYGGGSGEKLFF.

This clonotype has just a few counts. The CDR3: CASSAPKGGTVPNTGELFF. Here the CDR3 DNA reads TGTGCCAGCAGCGCCCCGAAGGGGGGGACCGTACCGAACACCGGGGAGCTGTTTTTT. The genes are TRBV2 and TRBJ2-2; perhaps TRBD2 as D (7 bases). Germline V lookup: CDR1 SNHLY, CDR2 FYNNEI. This CDR3 is 19 amino acids long. V was trimmed by 6 bases and J by 0 bases, leaving 23 bases between them.

The chain is built from TRBV20-1 and TRBJ2-1, with D possibly being TRBD2 (5 bases). V lost 0 bases to trimming and J lost 0 bases, with 9 bases between them. Germline CDR1 reads DFQATT; CDR2 reads SNEGSKA (reference sequence). CDR3 length: 15 residues. CDR3 nucleotides: TGCAGTGCTAGAGATCCGGGGAGCTCCTACAATGAGCAGTTCTTC. Encoded protein: CSARDPGSSYNEQFF.

The chain carries TRBV5-1 and TRBJ2-1; no clear D. The CDR3 has 15 amino acids. Germline CDR1 is SGHRS and CDR2 is YFSETQ. The ends were cut back, 2 bases at V and 8 bases at J, with 17 bases in the middle. In nucleotides, the CDR3 is TGCGCCAGCAGCTTCGGTTCCACTTCATCGTATGAGCAGTTCTTC. It specifies CASSFGSTSSYEQFF.

The chain combines TRBV13 with TRBJ2-1; 7 bases line up with TRBD1. Germline V CDR1 and CDR2: PRHDT, FYEKMQ (reference sequence). The ends lost 4 bases at V and 7 bases at J; junction bases unmatched: 10. The CDR3 covers 15 residues. The CDR3 sequence: CASSYFRQGRNEQFF. DNA of the CDR3: TGTGCCAGCAGCTACTTCCGACAGGGCCGAAATGAGCAGTTCTTC.

The J gene is TRBJ2-5, the V gene TRBV7-2; perhaps TRBD2 as D (6 bases). This CDR3 is built from 13 residues. Trimming removed 7 bases from V and 5 bases from J, with 14 bases in between. CDR1 is SGHTA, CDR2 FQGNSA, per germline. In nucleotides, the CDR3 is TGTGCCAGCACCAAGTGGGGGGTGGAGACCCAGTACTTC. The encoded protein is CASTKWGVETQYF.

This rearrangement joins TRBV20-1 to TRBJ2-1; 8 nucleotides agree with TRBD1. The CDR3 is 16 amino acids. The trim removed 0 bases at V and 5 bases at J, leaving 9 bases unmatched. In germline, CDR1 is DFQATT, CDR2 SNEGSKA (reference sequence). The chain's CDR3 is CSARDSNRGRHNEQFF. CDR3 in DNA: TGCAGTGCTAGAGATTCAAACAGGGGGAGACACAATGAGCAGTTCTTC.

In this sample, this clonotype turned up a few times. CDR3 loop: CASMGTGTTGYSNQPQHF. The CDR3 DNA is TGTGCCAGCATGGGAACCGGGACAACCGGATATAGCAATCAGCCCCAGCATTTT. This sequence joins TRBV6-1 and TRBJ1-5, with D perhaps matching TRBD1 (6 bases). Germline loops: CDR1 MNHNS, CDR2 SASEGT. Trimming took off 7 bases at V and 0 bases at J, with 22 bases between the two ends. The length of the CDR3 is 18 residues.

This clonotype has only a few counts. The rearrangement joins TRBV7-2 to TRBJ1-1; D is possibly TRBD1 (5 bases). CDR1 and CDR2 from the germline V gene are SGHTA and FQGNSA. V was cut by 4 bases and J by 3 bases, with 18 bases left in between. CDR3 length equals 16 residues. CDR3 in amino acids: CASSSPPGTVDTEAFF. The CDR3 DNA reads TGTGCCAGCAGCTCCCCCCCAGGGACTGTCGACACTGAAGCTTTCTTT. Full variable domain (remainder filled in from reference TRBV7-2 and TRBJ1-1): GAGVSQSPSNKVTEKGKDVELRCDPISGHTALYWYRQSLGQGLEFLIYFQGNSAPDKSGLPSDRFSAERTGGSVSTLTIQRTQQEDSAVYLCASSSPPGTVDTEAFFGQGTRLTVV.

The V gene is TRBV7-8, the J gene TRBJ2-7, with 14 nucleotides matching TRBD2. Germline CDR1 SGHVS, CDR2 FQNEAQ. V was clipped by 3 bases and J by 1 base; unmatched bases: 14. This CDR3 contains 20 residues. CDR3 region: CASSLIDRGLAGGTSYEQYF. Here the CDR3 DNA reads TGTGCCAGCAGCTTGATTGATAGAGGACTAGCGGGAGGTACGTCCTACGAGCAGTACTTC. The complete variable domain, with remaining parts taken from reference TRBV7-8 and TRBJ2-7, reads GAGVSQSPRYKVAKRGQDVALRCDPISGHVSLFWYQQALGQGPEFLTYFQNEAQLDKSGLPSDRFFAERPEGSVSTLKIQRTQQEDSAVYLCASSLIDRGLAGGTSYEQYFGPGTRLTVT.

This chain links TRBV9 with TRBJ2-1, with D perhaps matching TRBD2 (6 bases). In germline, CDR1 is SGDLS, CDR2 YYNGEE. This CDR3 is 15 amino acids long. Trimming left V 4 bases short and J 0 bases short, with 11 bases between. The CDR3 region has the DNA TGTGCCAGCAGCTCCGCGGGGAACTCCTACAATGAGCAGTTCTTC. Residues: CASSSAGNSYNEQFF.

This clonotype was recorded at least ten times. J is TRBJ2-3 and V is TRBV4-1; 11 nucleotides line up with TRBD2. The germline V gene encodes CDR1 MGHRA and CDR2 YSYEKL. This CDR3 comprises 16 residues. V shed 4 bases, J shed 4 bases, and the junction held 7 bases outside the gene matches. The CDR3 spells CASSRIAGGASDTQYF. The CDR3 region has the DNA TGCGCCAGCAGCCGAATAGCGGGGGGGGCTTCAGATACGCAGTATTTT.

This clonotype was observed a few times. The chain links TRBV12-3 or TRBV12-4 to TRBJ2-7; unclear D gene. CDR3 length equals 13 residues. V was trimmed by 1 base and J by 5 bases, leaving 9 bases between them. The CDR3 loop is CASSLGENNEQYF. The CDR3 DNA reads TGTGCCAGCAGTTTAGGAGAAAACAACGAGCAGTACTTC.